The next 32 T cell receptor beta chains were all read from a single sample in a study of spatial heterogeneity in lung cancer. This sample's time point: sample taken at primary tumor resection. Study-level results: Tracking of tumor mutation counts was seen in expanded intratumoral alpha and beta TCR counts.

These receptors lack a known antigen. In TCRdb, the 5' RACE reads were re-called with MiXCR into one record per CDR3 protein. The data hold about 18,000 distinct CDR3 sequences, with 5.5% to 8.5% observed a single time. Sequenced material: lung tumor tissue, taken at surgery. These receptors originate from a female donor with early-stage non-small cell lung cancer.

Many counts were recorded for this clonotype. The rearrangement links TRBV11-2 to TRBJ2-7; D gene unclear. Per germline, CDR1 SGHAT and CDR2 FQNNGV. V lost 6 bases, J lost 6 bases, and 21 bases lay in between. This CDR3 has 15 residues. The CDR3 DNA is TGTGCCAGCAGTTTCATTCGAGACCTCACCTCCGAGCAGTACTTC. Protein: CASSFIRDLTSEQYF.

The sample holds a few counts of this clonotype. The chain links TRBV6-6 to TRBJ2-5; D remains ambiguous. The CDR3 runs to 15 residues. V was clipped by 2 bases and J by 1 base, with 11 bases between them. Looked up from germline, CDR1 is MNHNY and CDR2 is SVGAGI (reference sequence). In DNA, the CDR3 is TGTGCCAGCAGTTACAAGCCCTTCCCCCAAGAGACCCAGTACTTC. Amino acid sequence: CASSYKPFPQETQYF.

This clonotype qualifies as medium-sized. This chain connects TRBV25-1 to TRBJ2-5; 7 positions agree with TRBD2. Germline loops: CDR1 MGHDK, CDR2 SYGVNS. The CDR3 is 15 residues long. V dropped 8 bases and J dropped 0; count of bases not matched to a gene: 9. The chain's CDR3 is CASGIAGGDQETQYF. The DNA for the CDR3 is TGTGCCAGCGGGATAGCGGGCGGAGACCAAGAGACCCAGTACTTC. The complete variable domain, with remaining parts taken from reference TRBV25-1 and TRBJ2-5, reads EADIYQTPRYLVIGTGKKITLECSQTMGHDKMYWYQQDPGMELHLIHYSYGVNSTEKGDLSSESTVSRIRTEHFPLTLESARPSHTSQYLCASGIAGGDQETQYFGPGTRLLVL.

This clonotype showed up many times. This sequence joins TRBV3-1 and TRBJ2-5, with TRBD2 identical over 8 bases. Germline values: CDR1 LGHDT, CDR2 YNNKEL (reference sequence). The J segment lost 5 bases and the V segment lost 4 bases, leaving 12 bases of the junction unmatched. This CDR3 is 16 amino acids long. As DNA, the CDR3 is TGTGCCAGCAGCCTTTACAGCGGGGGCCTCCAGGAGACCCAGTACTTC. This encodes CASSLYSGGLQETQYF.

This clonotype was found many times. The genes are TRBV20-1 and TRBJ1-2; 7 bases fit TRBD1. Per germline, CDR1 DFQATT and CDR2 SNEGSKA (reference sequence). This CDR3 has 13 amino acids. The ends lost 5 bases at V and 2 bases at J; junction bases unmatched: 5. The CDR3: CSARRDSNYGYTF. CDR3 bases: TGCAGTGCTCGCCGGGACAGCAACTATGGCTACACCTTC.

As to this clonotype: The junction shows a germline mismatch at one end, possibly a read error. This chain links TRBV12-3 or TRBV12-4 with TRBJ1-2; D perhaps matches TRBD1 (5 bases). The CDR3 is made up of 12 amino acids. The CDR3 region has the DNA TGTGTCAGCAGGAGGGGTTCCCATGGCTACACCTTC. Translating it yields CVSRRGSHGYTF.

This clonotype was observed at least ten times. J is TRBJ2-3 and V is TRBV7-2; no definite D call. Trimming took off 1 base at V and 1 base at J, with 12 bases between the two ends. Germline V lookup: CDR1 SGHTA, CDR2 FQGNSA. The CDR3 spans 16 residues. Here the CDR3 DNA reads TGTGCCAGCAGCTTAGGGTGGTCCGGAGGCACAGATACGCAGTATTTT. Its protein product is CASSLGWSGGTDTQYF.

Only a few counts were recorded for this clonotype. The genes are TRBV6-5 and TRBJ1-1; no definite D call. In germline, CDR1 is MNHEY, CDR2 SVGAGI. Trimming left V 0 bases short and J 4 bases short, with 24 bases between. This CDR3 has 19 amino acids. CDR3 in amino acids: CASSYSIIGISLGSTEAFF. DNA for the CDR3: TGTGCCAGCAGTTACTCTATTATTGGCATAAGCCTGGGAAGCACTGAAGCTTTCTTT.

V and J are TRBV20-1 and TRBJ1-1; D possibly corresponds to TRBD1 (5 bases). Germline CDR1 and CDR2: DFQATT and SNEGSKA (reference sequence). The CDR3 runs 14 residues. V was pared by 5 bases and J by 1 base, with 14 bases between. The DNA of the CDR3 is TGCAGTGCTCAACATGGGGCCGAGAACACTGAAGCTTTCTTT. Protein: CSAQHGAENTEAFF.

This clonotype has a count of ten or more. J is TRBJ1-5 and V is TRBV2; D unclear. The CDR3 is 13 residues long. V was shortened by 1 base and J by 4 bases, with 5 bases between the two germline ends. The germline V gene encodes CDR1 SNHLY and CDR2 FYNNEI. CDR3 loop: CASSEDLNQPQHF. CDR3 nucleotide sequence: TGTGCCAGCAGTGAAGACCTGAATCAGCCCCAGCATTTT.

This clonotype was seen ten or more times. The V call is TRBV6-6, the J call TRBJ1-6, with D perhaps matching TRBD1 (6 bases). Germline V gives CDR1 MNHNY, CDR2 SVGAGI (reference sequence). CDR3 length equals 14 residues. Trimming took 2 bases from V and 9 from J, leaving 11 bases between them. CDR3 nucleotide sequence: TGTGCCAGCAGTTACGGGCAGGGGAGTTCACCCCTCCACTTT. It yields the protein CASSYGQGSSPLHF.

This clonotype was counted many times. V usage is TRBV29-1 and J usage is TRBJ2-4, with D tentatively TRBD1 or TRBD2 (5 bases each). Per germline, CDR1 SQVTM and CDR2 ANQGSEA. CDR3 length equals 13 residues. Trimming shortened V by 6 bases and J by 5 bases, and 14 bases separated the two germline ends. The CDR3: CSVQGDSENIQYF. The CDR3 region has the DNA TGCAGCGTCCAGGGAGACTCGGAAAACATTCAGTACTTC.

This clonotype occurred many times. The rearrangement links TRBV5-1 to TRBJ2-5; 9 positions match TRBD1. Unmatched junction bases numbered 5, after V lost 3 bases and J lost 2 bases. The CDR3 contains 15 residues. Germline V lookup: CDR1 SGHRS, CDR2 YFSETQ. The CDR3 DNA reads TGCGCCAGCAGCTCGACGGGACAGGGACAAGAGACCCAGTACTTC. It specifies CASSSTGQGQETQYF.

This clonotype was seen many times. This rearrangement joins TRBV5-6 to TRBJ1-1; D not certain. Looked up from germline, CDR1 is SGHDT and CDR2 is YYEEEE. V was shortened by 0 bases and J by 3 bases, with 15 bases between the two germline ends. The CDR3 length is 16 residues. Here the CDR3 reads CASSLAGRPADTEAFF. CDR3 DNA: TGTGCCAGCAGCTTGGCCGGACGCCCTGCGGACACTGAAGCTTTCTTT.

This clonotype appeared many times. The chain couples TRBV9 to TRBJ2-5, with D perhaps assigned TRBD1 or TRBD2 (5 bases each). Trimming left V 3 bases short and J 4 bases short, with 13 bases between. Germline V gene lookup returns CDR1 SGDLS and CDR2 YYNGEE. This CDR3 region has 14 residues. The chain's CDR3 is CASSAGRRTETQYF. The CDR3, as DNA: TGTGCCAGCAGCGCGGGACGGAGGACAGAGACCCAGTACTTC. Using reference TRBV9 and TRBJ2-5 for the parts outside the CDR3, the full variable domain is DSGVTQTPKHLITATGQRVTLRCSPRSGDLSVYWYQQSLDQGLQFLIQYYNGEERAKGNILERFSAQQFPDLHSELNLSSLELGDSALYFCASSAGRRTETQYFGPGTRLLVL.

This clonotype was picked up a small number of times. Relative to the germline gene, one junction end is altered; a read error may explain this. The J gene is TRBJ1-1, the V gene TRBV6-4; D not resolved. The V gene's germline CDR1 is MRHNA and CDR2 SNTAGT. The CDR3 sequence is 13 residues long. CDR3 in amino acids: CTSSSQAGTEAFF. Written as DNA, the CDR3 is TGTACCAGCAGTTCGCAGGCCGGTACTGAAGCTTTCTTT.

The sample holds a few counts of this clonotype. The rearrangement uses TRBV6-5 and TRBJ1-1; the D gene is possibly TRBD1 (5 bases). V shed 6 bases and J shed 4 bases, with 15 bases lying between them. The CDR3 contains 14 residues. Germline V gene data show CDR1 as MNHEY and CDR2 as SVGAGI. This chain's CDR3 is CASSSREGRTEAFF. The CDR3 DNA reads TGTGCCAGCAGCTCCCGGGAGGGGCGCACTGAAGCTTTCTTT.

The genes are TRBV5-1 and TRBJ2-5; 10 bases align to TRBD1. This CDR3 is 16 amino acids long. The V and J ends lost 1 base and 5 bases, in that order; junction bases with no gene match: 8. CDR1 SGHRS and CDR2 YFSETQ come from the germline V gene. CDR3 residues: CASSLSDRGRGETQYF. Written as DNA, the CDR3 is TGCGCCAGCAGCTTGAGCGACAGGGGGCGAGGGGAGACCCAGTACTTC.

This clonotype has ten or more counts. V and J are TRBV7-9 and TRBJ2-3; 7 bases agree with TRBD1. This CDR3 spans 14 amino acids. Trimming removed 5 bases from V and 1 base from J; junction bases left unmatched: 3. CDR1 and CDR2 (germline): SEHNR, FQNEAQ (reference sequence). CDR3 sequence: CASSTGQGTDTQYF. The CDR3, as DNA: TGTGCCAGCAGCACTGGACAGGGCACAGATACGCAGTATTTT.

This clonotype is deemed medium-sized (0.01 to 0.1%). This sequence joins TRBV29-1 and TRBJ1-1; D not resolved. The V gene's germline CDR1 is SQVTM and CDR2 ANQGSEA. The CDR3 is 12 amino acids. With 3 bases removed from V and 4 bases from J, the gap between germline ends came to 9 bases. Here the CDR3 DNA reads TGCAGCGTTGACCCGGTCCTCACTGAAGCTTTCTTT. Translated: CSVDPVLTEAFF.

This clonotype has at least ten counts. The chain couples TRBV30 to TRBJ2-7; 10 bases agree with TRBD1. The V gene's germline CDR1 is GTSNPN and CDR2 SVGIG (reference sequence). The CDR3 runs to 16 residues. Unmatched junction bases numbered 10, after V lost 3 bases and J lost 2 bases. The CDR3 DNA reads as TGTGCCTGGAGGGCATCGGACAGGGGGAAGACCTACGAGCAGTACTTC. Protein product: CAWRASDRGKTYEQYF.

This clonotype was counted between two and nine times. The CDR3 bases are TGTGCCAGCAGCTTAGCGCGGGGTCGACCTAGTGAAGCTTTCTTT. It yields the protein CASSLARGRPSEAFF. This chain connects TRBV7-9 to TRBJ1-1; no clear D. V was trimmed by 0 bases and J by 7 bases, leaving 15 bases between them. Germline V gene sequence: CDR1 SEHNR, CDR2 FQNEAQ (reference sequence). This CDR3 is 15 amino acids long.

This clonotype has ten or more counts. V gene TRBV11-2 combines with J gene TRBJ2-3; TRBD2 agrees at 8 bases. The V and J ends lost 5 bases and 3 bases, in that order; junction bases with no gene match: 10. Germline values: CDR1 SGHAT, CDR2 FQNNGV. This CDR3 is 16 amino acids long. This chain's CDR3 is CASSLLGVAGTDTQYF. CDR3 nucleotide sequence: TGTGCCAGCAGCCTCCTGGGTGTAGCGGGGACAGATACGCAGTATTTT.

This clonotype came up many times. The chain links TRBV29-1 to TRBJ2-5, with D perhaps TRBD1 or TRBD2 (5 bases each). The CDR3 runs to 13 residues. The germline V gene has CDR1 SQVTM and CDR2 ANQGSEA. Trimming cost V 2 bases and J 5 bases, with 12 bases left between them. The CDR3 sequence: CSVEFGDGETQYF. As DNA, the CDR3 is TGCAGCGTTGAATTTGGGGACGGTGAGACCCAGTACTTC.

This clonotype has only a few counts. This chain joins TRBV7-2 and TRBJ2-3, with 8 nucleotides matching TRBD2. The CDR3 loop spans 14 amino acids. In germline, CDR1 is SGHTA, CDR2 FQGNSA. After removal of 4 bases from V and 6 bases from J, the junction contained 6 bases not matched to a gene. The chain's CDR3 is CASSWRGVMDTQYF. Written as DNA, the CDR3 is TGTGCCAGCAGCTGGCGGGGGGTTATGGATACGCAGTATTTT.

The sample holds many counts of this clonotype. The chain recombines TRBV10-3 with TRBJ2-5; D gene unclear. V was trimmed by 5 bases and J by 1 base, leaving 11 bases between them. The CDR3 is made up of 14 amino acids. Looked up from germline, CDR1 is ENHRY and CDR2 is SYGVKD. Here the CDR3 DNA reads TGTGCCATCAGTCCCCGGTCCGGCCAAGAGACCCAGTACTTC. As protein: CAISPRSGQETQYF.

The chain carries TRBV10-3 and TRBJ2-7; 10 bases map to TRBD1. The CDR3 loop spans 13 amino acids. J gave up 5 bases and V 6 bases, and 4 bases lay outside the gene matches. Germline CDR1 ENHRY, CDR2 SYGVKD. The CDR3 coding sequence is TGTGCCATCAGGGGACAGGGGTCCCACGAGCAGTACTTC. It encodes CAIRGQGSHEQYF.

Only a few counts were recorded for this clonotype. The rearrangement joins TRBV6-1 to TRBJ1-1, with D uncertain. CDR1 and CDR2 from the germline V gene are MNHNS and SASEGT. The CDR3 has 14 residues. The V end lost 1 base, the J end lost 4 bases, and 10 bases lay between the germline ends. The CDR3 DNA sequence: TGTGCCAGCAGTGAAGGGAGTTTACCCACTGAAGCTTTCTTT. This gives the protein CASSEGSLPTEAFF.

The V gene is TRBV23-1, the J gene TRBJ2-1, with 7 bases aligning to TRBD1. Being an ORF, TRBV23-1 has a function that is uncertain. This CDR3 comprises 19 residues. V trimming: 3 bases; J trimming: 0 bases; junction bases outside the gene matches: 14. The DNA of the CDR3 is TGCGCCAGCAGTCACCACAGACAGGGAAGGGGCCACTCCTACAATGAGCAGTTCTTC. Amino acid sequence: CASSHHRQGRGHSYNEQFF.

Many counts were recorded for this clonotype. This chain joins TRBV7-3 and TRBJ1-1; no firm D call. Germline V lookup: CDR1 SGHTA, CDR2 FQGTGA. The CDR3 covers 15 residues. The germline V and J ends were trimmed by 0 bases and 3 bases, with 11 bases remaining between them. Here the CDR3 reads CASSLTHAPDTEAFF. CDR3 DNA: TGTGCCAGCAGCTTAACGCACGCCCCGGACACTGAAGCTTTCTTT.

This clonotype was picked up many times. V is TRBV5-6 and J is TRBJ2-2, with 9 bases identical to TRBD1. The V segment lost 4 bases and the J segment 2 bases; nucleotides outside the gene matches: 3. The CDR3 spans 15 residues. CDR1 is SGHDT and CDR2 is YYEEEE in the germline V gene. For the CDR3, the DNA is TGTGCCAGCAGCCAGGGACAGGGAAACACCGGGGAGCTGTTTTTT. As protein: CASSQGQGNTGELFF.

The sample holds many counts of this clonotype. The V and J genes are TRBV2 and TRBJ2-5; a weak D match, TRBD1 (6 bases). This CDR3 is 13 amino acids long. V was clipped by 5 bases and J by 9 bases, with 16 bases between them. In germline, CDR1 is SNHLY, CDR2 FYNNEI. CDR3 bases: TGTGCCAGCAGTAAGGGGGTCACCGGGGCCCAGTACTTC. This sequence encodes CASSKGVTGAQYF.